The clone carrying this T cell receptor beta chain was counted many times. What it recognizes is unknown. CDR1 and CDR2 (germline): SGHTA, FQGNSA. This CDR3 is built from 14 residues. With 4 bases removed from V and 0 bases from J, the gap between germline ends came to 7 bases. The data stem from a study of T cell repertoires in cytomegalovirus infection. Study-wide context: It was the public TCR beta signatures that indicated both CMV infection and matching HLA type. Study-wide points: Cumulative public TCR beta family frequency identified carriers of CMV plus the relevant HLA.

TCRdb itself ran the reads through MiXCR, one entry per CDR3 protein. The table lists roughly 280,000 distinct CDR3 sequences, approximately 14% of them singletons. J is TRBJ1-5 and V is TRBV7-2, with unresolved D. The specimen sequenced was PBMCs. This clonotype originated in a human donor in good health (CMV status not recorded). Some clones in this sample may be carry-over from other donors' samples. The CDR3 coding sequence is TGTGCCAGCAGCTCTGCCCATAGCAATCAGCCCCAGCATTTT. Translated: CASSSAHSNQPQHF.